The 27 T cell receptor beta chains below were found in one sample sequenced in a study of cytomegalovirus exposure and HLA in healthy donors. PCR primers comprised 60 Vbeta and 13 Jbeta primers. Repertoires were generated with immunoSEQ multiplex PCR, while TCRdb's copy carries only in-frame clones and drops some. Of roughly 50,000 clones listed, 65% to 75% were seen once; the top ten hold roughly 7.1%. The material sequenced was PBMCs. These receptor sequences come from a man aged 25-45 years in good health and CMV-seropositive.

The CDR3 DNA follows: TGTGCCAGCAGCGGGGGGATCTATGGCTACACCTTC. It translates to CASSGGIYGYTF. This sequence joins TRBV7-9 and TRBJ1-2; a weak D match, TRBD1 (5 bases). Germline CDR1 is SEHNR and CDR2 is FQNEAQ (reference sequence). This CDR3 has 12 amino acids. V was shortened by 5 bases and J by 4 bases, with 8 bases between the two germline ends. The full variable domain, completed using reference TRBV7-9 and TRBJ1-2, is DTGVSQNPRHKITKRGQNVTFRCDPISEHNRLYWYRQTLGQGPEFLTYFQNEAQLEKSRLLSDRFSAERPKGSFSTLEIQRTEQGDSAMYLCASSGGIYGYTFGSGTRLTVV.

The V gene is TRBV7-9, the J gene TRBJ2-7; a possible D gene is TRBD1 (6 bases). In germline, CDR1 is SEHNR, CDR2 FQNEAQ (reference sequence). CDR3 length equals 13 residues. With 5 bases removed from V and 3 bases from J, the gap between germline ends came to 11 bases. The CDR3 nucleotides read TGTGCCAGCAGCCACTTGACAGGCTACGAGCAGTACTTC. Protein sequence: CASSHLTGYEQYF.

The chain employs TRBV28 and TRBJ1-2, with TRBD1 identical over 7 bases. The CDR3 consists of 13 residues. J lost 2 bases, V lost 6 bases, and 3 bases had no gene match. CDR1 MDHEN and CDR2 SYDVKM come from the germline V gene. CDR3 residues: CASRMTGNYGYTF. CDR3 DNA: TGTGCCAGCAGGATGACAGGGAACTATGGCTACACCTTC.

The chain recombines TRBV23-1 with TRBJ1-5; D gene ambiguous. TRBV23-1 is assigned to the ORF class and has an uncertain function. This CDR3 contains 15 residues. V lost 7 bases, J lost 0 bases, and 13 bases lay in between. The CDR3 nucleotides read TGCGCCAGCAACCTAGAGAAGAGTAGCAATCAGCCCCAGCATTTT. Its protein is CASNLEKSSNQPQHF.

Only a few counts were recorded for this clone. The CDR3 DNA sequence: TGTGCCAGCAGACCGCTCGGACAGTCAGAAAAACTGTTTTTT. This codes for CASRPLGQSEKLFF. The chain uses TRBV27 and TRBJ1-4; a weak D match, TRBD1 (6 bases). V lost 6 bases, J lost 8 bases, and 16 bases lay in between. CDR1 and CDR2 from the germline V gene are MNHEY and SMNVEV (reference sequence). CDR3 length: 14 amino acids.

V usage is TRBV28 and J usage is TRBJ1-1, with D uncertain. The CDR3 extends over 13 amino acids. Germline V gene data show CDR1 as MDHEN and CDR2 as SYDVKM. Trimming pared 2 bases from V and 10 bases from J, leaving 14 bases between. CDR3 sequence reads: CASSLTGAQRAFF. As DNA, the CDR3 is TGTGCCAGCAGTTTAACTGGTGCACAGAGAGCTTTCTTT. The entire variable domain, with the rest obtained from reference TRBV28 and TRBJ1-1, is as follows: DVKVTQSSRYLVKRTGEKVFLECVQDMDHENMFWYRQDPGLGLRLIYFSYDVKMKEKGDIPEGYSVSREKKERFSLILESASTNQTSMYLCASSLTGAQRAFFGQGTRLTVV.

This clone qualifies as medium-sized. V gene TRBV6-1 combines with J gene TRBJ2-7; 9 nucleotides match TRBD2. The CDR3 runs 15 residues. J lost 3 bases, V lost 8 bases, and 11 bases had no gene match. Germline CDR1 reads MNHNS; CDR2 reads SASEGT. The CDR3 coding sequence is TGTGCCAGCGGGATCGAGGCGGGGGGGAACTACGAGCAGTACTTC. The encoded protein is CASGIEAGGNYEQYF.

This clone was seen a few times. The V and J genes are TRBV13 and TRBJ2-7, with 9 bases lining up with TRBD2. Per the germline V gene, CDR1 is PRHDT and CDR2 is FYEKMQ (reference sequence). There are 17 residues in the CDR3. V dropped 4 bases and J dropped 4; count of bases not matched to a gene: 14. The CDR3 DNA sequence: TGTGCCAGCAGCTCCCCAGTGCTCGCGGGGGGGGATTACGAGCAGTACTTC. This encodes CASSSPVLAGGDYEQYF.

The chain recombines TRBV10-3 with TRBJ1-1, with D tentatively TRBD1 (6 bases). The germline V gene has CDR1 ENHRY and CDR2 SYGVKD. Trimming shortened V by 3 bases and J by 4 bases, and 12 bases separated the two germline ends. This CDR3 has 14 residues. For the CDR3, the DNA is TGTGCCATCAGTGACGGGGGGCTGGTCACTGAAGCTTTCTTT. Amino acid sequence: CAISDGGLVTEAFF.

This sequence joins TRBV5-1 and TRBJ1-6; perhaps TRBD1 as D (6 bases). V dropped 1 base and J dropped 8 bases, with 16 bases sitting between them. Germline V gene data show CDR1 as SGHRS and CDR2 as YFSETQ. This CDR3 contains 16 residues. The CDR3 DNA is TGCGCCAGCAGCTTGAATGCAGGGGAGAGATATTCACCCCTCCACTTT. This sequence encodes CASSLNAGERYSPLHF.

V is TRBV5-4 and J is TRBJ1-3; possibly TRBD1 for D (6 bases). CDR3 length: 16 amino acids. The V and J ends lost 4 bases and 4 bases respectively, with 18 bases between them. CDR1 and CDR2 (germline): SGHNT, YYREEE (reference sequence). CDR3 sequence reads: CASSLRNRVTGNTIYF. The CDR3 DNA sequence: TGTGCCAGCAGCCTTCGAAACAGGGTAACCGGAAACACCATATATTTT.

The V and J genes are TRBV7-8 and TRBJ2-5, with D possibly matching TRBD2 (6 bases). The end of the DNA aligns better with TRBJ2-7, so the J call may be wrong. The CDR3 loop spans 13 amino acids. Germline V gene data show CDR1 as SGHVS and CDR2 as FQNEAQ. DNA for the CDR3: TGTGCCAGCAGCCCAGGAGGGATATACGAGCAGTACTTC. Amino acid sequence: CASSPGGIYEQYF.

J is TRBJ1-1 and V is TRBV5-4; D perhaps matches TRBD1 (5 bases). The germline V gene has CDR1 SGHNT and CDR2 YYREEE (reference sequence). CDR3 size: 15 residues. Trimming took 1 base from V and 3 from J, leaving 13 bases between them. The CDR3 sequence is CASSLQAGWDTEAFF. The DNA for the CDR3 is TGTGCCAGCAGCTTGCAGGCAGGGTGGGACACTGAAGCTTTCTTT. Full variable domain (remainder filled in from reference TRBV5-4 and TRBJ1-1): ETGVTQSPTHLIKTRGQQVTLRCSSQSGHNTVSWYQQALGQGPQFIFQYYREEENGRGNFPPRFSGLQFPNYSSELNVNALELDDSALYLCASSLQAGWDTEAFFGQGTRLTVV.

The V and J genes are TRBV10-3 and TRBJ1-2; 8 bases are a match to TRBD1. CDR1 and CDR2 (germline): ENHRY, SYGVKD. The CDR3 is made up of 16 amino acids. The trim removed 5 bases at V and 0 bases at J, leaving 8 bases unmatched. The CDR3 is CAISHGQGNSNYGYTF. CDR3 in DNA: TGTGCCATCAGTCATGGACAGGGTAACTCTAACTATGGCTACACCTTC.

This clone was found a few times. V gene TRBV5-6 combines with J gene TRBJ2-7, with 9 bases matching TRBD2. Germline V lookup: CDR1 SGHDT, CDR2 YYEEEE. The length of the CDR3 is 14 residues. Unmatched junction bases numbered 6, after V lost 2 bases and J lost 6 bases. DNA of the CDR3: TGTGCCAGCAGCTTTGGAGCGGGGGGAACCGAGCAGTACTTC. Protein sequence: CASSFGAGGTEQYF.

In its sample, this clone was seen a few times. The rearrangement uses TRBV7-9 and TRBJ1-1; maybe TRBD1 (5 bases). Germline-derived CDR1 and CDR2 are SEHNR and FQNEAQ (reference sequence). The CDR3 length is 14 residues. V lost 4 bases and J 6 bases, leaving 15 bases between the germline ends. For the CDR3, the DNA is TGTGCCAGCAGCTCGCCTGGGGGGGTAGCTGAAGCTTTCTTT. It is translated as CASSSPGGVAEAFF.

The CDR3 sequence: CASSDSGRSHGQETQYF. The CDR3 DNA reads as TGTGCCAGCAGTGACTCGGGTCGCTCGCACGGGCAAGAGACCCAGTACTTC. The V and J genes are TRBV6-4 and TRBJ2-5; no clear D. The V end lost 0 bases, the J end lost 2 bases, and 16 bases lay between the germline ends. In germline, CDR1 is MRHNA, CDR2 SNTAGT. The CDR3 spans 17 residues.

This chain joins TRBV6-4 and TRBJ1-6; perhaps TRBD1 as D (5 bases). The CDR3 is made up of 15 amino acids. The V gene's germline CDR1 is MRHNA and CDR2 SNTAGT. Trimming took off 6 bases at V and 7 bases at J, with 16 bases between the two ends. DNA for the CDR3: TGTGCCAGCAGACAGATCTGGGGGGACAATTCACCCCTCCACTTT. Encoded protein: CASRQIWGDNSPLHF.

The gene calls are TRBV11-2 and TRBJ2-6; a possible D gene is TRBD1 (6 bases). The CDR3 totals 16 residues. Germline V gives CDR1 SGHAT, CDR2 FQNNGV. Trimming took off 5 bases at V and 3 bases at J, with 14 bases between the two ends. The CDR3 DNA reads TGTGCCAGCAGCCCGTACATAGGGGGTGGGGCCAACGTCCTGACTTTC. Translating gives CASSPYIGGGANVLTF.

In DNA form, the CDR3 reads TGTGCCAGCAGCGTAGGACAAGCTTCACCCCTCCACTTT. It translates to CASSVGQASPLHF. This sequence joins TRBV9 and TRBJ1-6, with D uncertain. This CDR3 has 13 residues. V gave up 0 bases and J gave up 9 bases, with 7 bases separating them. Looked up from germline, CDR1 is SGDLS and CDR2 is YYNGEE.

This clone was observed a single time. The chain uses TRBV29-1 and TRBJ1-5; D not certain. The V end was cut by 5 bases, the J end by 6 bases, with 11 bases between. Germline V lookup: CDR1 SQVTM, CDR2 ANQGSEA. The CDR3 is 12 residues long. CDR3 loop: CSVLSGGQPQHF. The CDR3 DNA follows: TGCAGCGTTCTGTCGGGAGGTCAGCCCCAGCATTTT. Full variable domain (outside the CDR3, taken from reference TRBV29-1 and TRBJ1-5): SAVISQKPSRDICQRGTSLTIQCQVDSQVTMMFWYRQQPGQSLTLIATANQGSEATYESGFVIDKFPISRPNLTFSTLTVSNMSPEDSSIYLCSVLSGGQPQHFGDGTRLSIL.

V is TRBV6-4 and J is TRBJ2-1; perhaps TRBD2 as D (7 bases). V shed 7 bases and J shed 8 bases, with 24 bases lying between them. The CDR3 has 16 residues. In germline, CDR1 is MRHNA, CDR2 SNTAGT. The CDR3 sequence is CASNEGRDGGGHEQFF. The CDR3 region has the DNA TGTGCCAGCAACGAGGGTAGGGACGGCGGGGGCCATGAGCAGTTCTTC.

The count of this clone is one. The DNA of the CDR3 is TGTGCCACCAGCAACCTTCTGAGGACAGGTCGGGATGAAAAACTGTTTTTT. Its translation is CATSNLLRTGRDEKLFF. V gene TRBV15 combines with J gene TRBJ1-4; 7 positions match TRBD1. Germline V gene sequence: CDR1 LNHNV, CDR2 YYDKDF (reference sequence). The CDR3 is 17 residues long. The V segment lost 4 bases and the J segment 6 bases; nucleotides outside the gene matches: 14.

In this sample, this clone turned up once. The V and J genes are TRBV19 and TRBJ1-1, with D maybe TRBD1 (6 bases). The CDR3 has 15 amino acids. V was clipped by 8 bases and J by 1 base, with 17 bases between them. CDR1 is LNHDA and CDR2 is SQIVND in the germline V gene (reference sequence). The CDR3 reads CASGEGGTENTEAFF. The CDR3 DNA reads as TGTGCCAGTGGAGAGGGGGGGACGGAGAACACTGAAGCTTTCTTT. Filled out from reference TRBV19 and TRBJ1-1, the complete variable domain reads DGGITQSPKYLFRKEGQNVTLSCEQNLNHDAMYWYRQDPGQGLRLIYYSQIVNDFQKGDIAEGYSVSREKKESFPLTVTSAQKNPTAFYLCASGEGGTENTEAFFGQGTRLTVV.

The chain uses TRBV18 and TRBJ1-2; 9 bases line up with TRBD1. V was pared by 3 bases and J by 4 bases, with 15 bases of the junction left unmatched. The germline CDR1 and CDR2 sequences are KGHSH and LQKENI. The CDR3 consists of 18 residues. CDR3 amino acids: CASSPGGQGIGPRYGYTF. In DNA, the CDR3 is TGTGCCAGCTCACCCGGGGGACAGGGTATCGGACCCCGCTATGGCTACACCTTC. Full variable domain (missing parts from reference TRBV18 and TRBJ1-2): NAGVMQNPRHLVRRRGQEARLRCSPMKGHSHVYWYRQLPEEGLKFMVYLQKENIIDESGMPKERFSAEFPKEGPSILRIQQVVRGDSAAYFCASSPGGQGIGPRYGYTFGSGTRLTVV.

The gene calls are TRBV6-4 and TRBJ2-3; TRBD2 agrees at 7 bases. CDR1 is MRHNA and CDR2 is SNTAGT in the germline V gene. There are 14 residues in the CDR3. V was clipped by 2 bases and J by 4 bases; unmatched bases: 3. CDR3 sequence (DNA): TGTGCCAGCAGTGACGGGGAGGGCGCAGATACGCAGTATTTT. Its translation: CASSDGEGADTQYF.

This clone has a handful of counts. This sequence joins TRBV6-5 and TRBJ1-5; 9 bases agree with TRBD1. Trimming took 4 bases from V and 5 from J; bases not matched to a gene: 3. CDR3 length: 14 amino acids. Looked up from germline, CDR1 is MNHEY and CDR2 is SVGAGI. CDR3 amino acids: CASSLGQGDQPQHF. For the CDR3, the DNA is TGTGCCAGCAGTTTGGGACAGGGTGATCAGCCCCAGCATTTT.